This T cell receptor beta chain was sequenced in a study of blood T cell repertoires in COVID-19. Whole-study context: The origin of the acute and convalescent COVID-19 samples was the United States, Italy and Spain.

Per the original data handling: Amplification of reference gene primers provided the estimated nucleated cell counts. The data were produced by immunoSEQ multiplex PCR, yet TCRdb's version contains in-frame clones alone and is incomplete. The V and J calls and clone size were taken over from that table, and D and trimming were inferred from the DNA. The sample holds some 66,000 clones; about 90% are singletons and the top ten take about 7.3%. The CDR3 is made up of 14 amino acids. Trimming at V came to 6 bases and at J to 6 bases, leaving 5 bases not matched to a gene. The germline V gene encodes CDR1 MNHEY and CDR2 SMNVEV (reference sequence).

The chain links TRBV27 to TRBJ1-6; 7 nucleotides align to TRBD1. The material sequenced was peripheral blood. This sequence was found in a human donor in a cohort sampled during active COVID-19. In DNA, the CDR3 is TGTGCCAGCAGCCCGGGACAGATTAATTCACCCCTCCACTTT. Translating it yields CASSPGQINSPLHF.